These 5 T cell receptor beta chains were all obtained from the same sample, sequenced in a study of cytomegalovirus exposure and HLA in healthy donors. A multiplex PCR was run with 60 Vbeta primers and 13 Jbeta primers. Only in-frame clones appear in the TCRdb table, and some are missing; sequencing was by immunoSEQ multiplex PCR. The sample shows tens of thousands of clones, about 69% of them seen only once. Material: PBMCs. The source of these receptors is a man in his forties or fifties in good health and CMV-seropositive.

This clone showed up just once. The genes are TRBV7-3 and TRBJ1-5; D possibly corresponds to TRBD1 (6 bases). The CDR3 consists of 14 residues. Trimming cost V 6 bases and J 5 bases, with 14 bases left between them. Germline CDR1 SGHTA, CDR2 FQGTGA. The CDR3, as DNA: TGTGCCAGCAGACCTACAGGGCGCGATCAGCCCCAGCATTTT. Its translation is CASRPTGRDQPQHF.

The chain combines TRBV7-8 with TRBJ1-6, with a weak D call TRBD1 (5 bases). Germline assignment: CDR1 SGHVS and CDR2 FQNEAQ. The V and J ends lost 5 bases and 7 bases respectively, with 15 bases between them. The CDR3 length is 15 residues. CDR3 bases: TGTGCCAGCAGCCCCCAGACGGGGGTCAATTCACCCCTCCACTTT. It yields the protein CASSPQTGVNSPLHF. Looking up the rest from reference TRBV7-8 and TRBJ1-6 gives the full variable domain: GAGVSQSPRYKVAKRGQDVALRCDPISGHVSLFWYQQALGQGPEFLTYFQNEAQLDKSGLPSDRFFAERPEGSVSTLKIQRTQQEDSAVYLCASSPQTGVNSPLHFGNGTRLTVT.

The rearrangement links TRBV19 to TRBJ1-6; D is ambiguous. The CDR3 sequence is 15 residues long. V lost 5 bases and J 10 bases, leaving 18 bases between the germline ends. From germline, CDR1 is LNHDA and CDR2 SQIVND (reference sequence). Here the CDR3 reads CASSPRGRGGSPLHF. In nucleotides, the CDR3 is TGTGCCAGTAGTCCGCGGGGAAGAGGCGGGTCACCCCTCCACTTT.

CDR3 region: CASQSADSPLHF. CDR3 nucleotide sequence: TGCGCCAGTCAGTCGGCGGATTCACCCCTCCACTTT. V gene TRBV10-1 combines with J gene TRBJ1-6; D is ambiguous. Germline-derived CDR1 and CDR2 are WNHNN and SYGVQD (reference sequence). CDR3 length: 12 residues. V lost 9 bases and J lost 8, with 11 bases in between.

This clone was picked up one time. The chain is built from TRBV5-4 and TRBJ1-4, with D possibly matching TRBD1 (5 bases). The CDR3 extends over 14 amino acids. Germline V gene data show CDR1 as SGHNT and CDR2 as YYREEE (reference sequence). V shed 6 bases and J shed 6 bases, with 15 bases lying between them. CDR3 DNA: TGTGCCAGCACCCAGGTGGGGGAGGATGAAAAACTGTTTTTT. It codes for CASTQVGEDEKLFF.